Below, 5 T cell receptor beta chains from the same sample are listed, as sequenced in a study of blood T cell repertoires in COVID-19 (dated by TCRdb to about 2020). The method was the immunoSEQ multiplex PCR assay. In TCRdb, the immuneACCESS table is reduced to in-frame sequences with V and J assigned. These tables do not hold every clone; where another copy was compared, an unresolved V gene accounts for under half, and the others remain unexplained. The sample table shows roughly 250,000 clones, and 75% to 90% are seen once. The leading ten clones occupy approximately 4.2% of the sample. Source material: PBMCs or T cells enriched from blood (not recorded which). The receptors were gathered from a woman younger than 45 who had recovered from COVID-19.

The chain employs TRBV28 and TRBJ1-1; D is undetermined. Germline values: CDR1 MDHEN, CDR2 SYDVKM. The CDR3 is 14 residues long. V was clipped by 4 bases and J by 4 bases, with 13 bases between them. CDR3 protein: CASSSKTGFTEAFF. CDR3 DNA: TGTGCCAGCAGTTCGAAAACGGGATTCACTGAAGCTTTCTTT.

This chain uses TRBV19 with TRBJ2-1, with TRBD2 matching 8 bases. With 7 bases clipped from V and 9 bases from J, the junction kept 11 bases outside the gene matches. Looked up from germline, CDR1 is LNHDA and CDR2 is SQIVND (reference sequence). There are 14 residues in the CDR3. DNA of the CDR3: TGTGCCAGTAATAATCCGGGACTAGATTCTGAGCAGTTCTTC. It codes for CASNNPGLDSEQFF.

About this clone: This may be a read error, as it is one base from a much larger clone. This rearrangement joins TRBV4-2 to TRBJ2-6, with a tentative D call TRBD1 (5 bases). The V and J ends lost 4 bases and 0 bases respectively, with 7 bases between them. The CDR3 covers 15 residues. The germline CDR1 and CDR2 sequences are LGHNA and YNFKEQ. The CDR3 DNA follows: TGTGCCAGCAGCCGAGACAGCTCTGGGGCCAACGTCCTGACTTTC. This translates into CASSRDSSGANVLTF.

The chain is built from TRBV28 and TRBJ2-7; TRBD2 matches 9 bases. The V gene's germline CDR1 is MDHEN and CDR2 SYDVKM. The CDR3 covers 19 residues. With 7 bases clipped from V and 0 bases from J, the junction kept 19 bases outside the gene matches. DNA of the CDR3: TGTGCCAGCAAAAGGACGACTAGCGGACCAGCCCACAACTCCTACGAGCAGTACTTC. Translating it yields CASKRTTSGPAHNSYEQYF.

As DNA, the CDR3 is TGTGCCAGCAGCGCCCGGTCGGGTTCCGTTCGGAATGAGCAGTTCTTC. Translating gives CASSARSGSVRNEQFF. This sequence joins TRBV9 and TRBJ2-1; the D is unclear. The CDR3 length is 16 residues. The V gene's germline CDR1 is SGDLS and CDR2 YYNGEE. V was cut by 3 bases and J by 7 bases, with 20 bases left in between. Full variable domain (outside the CDR3, taken from reference TRBV9 and TRBJ2-1): DSGVTQTPKHLITATGQRVTLRCSPRSGDLSVYWYQQSLDQGLQFLIQYYNGEERAKGNILERFSAQQFPDLHSELNLSSLELGDSALYFCASSARSGSVRNEQFFGPGTRLTVL.